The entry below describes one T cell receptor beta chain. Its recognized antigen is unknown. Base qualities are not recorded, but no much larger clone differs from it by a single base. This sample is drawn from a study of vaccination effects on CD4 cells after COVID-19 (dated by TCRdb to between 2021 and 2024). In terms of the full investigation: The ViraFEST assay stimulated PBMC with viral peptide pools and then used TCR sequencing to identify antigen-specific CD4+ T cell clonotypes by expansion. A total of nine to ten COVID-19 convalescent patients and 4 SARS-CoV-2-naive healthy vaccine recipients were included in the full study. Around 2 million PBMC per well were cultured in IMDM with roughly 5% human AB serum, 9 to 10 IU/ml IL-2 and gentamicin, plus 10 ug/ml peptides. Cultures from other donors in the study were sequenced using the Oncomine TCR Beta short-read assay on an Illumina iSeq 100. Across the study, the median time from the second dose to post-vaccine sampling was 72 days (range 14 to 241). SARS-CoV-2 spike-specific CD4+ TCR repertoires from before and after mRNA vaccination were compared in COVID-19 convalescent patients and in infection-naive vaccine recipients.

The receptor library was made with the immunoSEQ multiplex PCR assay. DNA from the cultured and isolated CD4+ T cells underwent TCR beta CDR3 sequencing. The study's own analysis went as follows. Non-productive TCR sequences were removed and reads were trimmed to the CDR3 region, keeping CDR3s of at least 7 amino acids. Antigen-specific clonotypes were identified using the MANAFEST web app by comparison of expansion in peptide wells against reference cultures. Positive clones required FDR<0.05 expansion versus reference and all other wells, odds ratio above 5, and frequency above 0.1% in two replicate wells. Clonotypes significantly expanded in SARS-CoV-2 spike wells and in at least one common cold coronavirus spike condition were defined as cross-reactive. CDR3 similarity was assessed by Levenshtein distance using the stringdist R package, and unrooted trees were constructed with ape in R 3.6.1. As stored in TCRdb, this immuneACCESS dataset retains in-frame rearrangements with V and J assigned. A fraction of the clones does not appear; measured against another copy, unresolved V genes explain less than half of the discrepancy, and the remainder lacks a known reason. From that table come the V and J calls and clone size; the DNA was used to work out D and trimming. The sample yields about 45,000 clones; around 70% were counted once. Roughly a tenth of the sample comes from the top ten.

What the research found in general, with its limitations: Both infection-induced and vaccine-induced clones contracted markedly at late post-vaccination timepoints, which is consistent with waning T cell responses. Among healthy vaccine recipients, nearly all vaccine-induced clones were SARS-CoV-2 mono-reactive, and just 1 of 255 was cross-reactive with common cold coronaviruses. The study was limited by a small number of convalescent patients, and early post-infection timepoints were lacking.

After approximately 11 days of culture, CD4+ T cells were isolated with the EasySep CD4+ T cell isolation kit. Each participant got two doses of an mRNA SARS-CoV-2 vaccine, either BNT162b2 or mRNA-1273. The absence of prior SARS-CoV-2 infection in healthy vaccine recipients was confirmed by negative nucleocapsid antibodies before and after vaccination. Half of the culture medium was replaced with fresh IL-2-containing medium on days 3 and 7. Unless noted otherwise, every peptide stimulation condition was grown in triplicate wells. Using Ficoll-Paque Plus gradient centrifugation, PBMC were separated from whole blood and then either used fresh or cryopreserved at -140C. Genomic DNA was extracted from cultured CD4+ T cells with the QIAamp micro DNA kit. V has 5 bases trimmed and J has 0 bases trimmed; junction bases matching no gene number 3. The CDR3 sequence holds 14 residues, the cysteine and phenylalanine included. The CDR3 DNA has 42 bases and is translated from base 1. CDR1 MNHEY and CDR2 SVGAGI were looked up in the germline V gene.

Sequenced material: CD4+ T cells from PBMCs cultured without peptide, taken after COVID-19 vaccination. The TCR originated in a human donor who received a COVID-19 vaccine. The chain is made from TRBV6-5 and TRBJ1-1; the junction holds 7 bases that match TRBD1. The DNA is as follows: TGTGCCAGCAGTAAACAGGGGATGAACACTGAAGCTTTCTTT. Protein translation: CASSKQGMNTEAFF.